Below are 4 T cell receptor beta chains sequenced from a single sample in a study of T cells after yellow fever vaccination. Using its own MiXCR run on the 5' RACE reads, TCRdb lists one record per CDR3 protein. The sample records fewer than 650,000 distinct CDR3 sequences, around a fifth being singletons. The sequenced sample was PBMCs, obtained about 21 days after the first yellow fever vaccination. Receptor source: a man aged 18 to 35 who received the YFV17D yellow fever vaccine.

The chain links TRBV10-3 to TRBJ2-5, with D possibly matching TRBD1 (5 bases). Germline CDR1 is ENHRY and CDR2 is SYGVKD. The V end lost 8 bases, the J end lost 4 bases, and 11 bases lay between the germline ends. This CDR3 spans 12 amino acids. In DNA, the CDR3 is TGTGCCATCGGGGCTTCGGGAGAGACCCAGTACTTC. Amino acid sequence: CAIGASGETQYF.

CDR3 nucleotides: TGTGCCAGCAGTTACTCTGGCAGGAACTCCTACGAGCAGTACGTC. Translating gives CASSYSGRNSYEQYV. The chain recombines TRBV6-2 or TRBV6-3 with TRBJ2-7; D unclear. The CDR3 length is 15 residues. CDR1 is MNHEY, CDR2 SVGEGT, per germline. The V and J ends lost 0 bases and 0 bases respectively, with 9 bases between them.

This rearrangement joins TRBV12-3 or TRBV12-4 to TRBJ2-3; 8 bases map to TRBD2. This CDR3 has 15 residues. V shed 3 bases and J 3 bases; nucleotides not matched to a gene: 5. This chain's CDR3 is CASSFGGAETDTQYF. The CDR3 nucleotides read TGTGCCAGCAGTTTCGGGGGGGCAGAGACAGATACGCAGTATTTT.

The chain carries TRBV5-8 and TRBJ2-1; a possible D gene is TRBD1 (5 bases). Trimming removed 2 bases from V and 9 bases from J, with 15 bases in between. Germline CDR1 SGHTS, CDR2 YDEGEE. The CDR3 sequence is 14 residues long. The CDR3 sequence: CASSLKGAHREQFF. For the CDR3, the DNA is TGTGCCAGCAGCTTAAAAGGGGCCCACCGTGAGCAGTTCTTC.